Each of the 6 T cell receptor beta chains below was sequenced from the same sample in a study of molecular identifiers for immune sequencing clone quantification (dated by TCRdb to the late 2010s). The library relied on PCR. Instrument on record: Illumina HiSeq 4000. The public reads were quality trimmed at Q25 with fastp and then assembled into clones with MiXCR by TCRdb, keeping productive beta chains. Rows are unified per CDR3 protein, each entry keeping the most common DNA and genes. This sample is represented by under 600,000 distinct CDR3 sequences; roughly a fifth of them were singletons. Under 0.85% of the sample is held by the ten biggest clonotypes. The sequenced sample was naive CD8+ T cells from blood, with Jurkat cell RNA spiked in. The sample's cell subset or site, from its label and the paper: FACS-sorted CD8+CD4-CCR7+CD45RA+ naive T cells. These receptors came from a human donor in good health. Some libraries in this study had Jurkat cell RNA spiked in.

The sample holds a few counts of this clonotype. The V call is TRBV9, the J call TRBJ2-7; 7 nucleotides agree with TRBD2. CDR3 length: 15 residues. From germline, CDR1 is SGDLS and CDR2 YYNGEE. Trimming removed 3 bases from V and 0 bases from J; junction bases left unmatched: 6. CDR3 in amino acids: CASSGGGVDSYEQYF. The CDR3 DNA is TGTGCCAGCAGCGGGGGAGGGGTCGACTCCTACGAGCAGTACTTC.

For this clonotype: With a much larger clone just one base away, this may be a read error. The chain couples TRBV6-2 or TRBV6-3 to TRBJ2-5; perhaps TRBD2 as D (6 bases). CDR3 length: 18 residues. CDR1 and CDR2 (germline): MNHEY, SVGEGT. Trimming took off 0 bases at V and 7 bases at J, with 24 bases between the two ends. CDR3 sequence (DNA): TGTGCCAGCAGTTACTCCCCCTCTGTAGCGGAGCCCGGAGGGACCCAGTACTTC. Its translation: CASSYSPSVAEPGGTQYF.

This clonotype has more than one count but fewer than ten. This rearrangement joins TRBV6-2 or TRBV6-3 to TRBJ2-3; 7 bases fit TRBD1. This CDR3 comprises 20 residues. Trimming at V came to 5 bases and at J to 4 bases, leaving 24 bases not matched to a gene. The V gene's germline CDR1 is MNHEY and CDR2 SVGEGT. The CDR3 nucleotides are TGTGCCAGCAGTACTAACCGGGACAGCTTGGAAGGGGGTTTAGCAGATACGCAGTATTTT. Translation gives CASSTNRDSLEGGLADTQYF.

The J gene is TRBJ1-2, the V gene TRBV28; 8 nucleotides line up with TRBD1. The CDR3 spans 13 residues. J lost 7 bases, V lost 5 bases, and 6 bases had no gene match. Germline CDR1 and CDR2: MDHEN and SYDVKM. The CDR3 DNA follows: TGTGCCAGCAGTCTGACAGGGGATGCTGGCTACACCTTC. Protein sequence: CASSLTGDAGYTF.

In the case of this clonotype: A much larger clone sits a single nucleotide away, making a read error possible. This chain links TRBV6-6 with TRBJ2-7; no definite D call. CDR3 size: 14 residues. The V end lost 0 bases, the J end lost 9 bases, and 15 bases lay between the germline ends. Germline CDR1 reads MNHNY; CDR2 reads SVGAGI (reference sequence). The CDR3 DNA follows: TGTGCCAGCAGTTACTCGATTGAGGTGGACGTGCAGTACTTC. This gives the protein CASSYSIEVDVQYF.

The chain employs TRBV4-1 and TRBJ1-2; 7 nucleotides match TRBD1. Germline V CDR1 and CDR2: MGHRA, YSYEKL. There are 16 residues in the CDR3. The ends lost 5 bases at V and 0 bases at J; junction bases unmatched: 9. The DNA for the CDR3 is TGCGCCAGCAGCACGAAGGACAGGACCGCTAACTATGGCTACACCTTC. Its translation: CASSTKDRTANYGYTF.